Presented here are 13 T cell receptor beta chains from one specimen sequenced in a study of blood T cell repertoires in COVID-19 (TCRdb year 2020). Library preparation was by the immunoSEQ multiplex PCR assay. In TCRdb, the immuneACCESS table is reduced to in-frame sequences with V and J assigned. These tables do not hold every clone; where another copy was compared, an unresolved V gene accounts for under half, and the others remain unexplained. This sample lists around 280,000 clones; approximately 86% were detected once. Approximately 2.2% of the sample lies in the top ten. Sequences were obtained from peripheral blood. The receptors derive from a woman in her twenties or thirties who had recovered from COVID-19.

The chain couples TRBV14 to TRBJ2-5; D might be TRBD2 (5 bases). Germline V gene lookup returns CDR1 SGHDN and CDR2 FVKESK. Trimming took 4 bases from V and 5 from J, leaving 14 bases between them. CDR3 length equals 14 residues. CDR3 in DNA: TGTGCCAGCAGCCTTATAACTAGTCCGGAGACCCAGTACTTC. It codes for CASSLITSPETQYF.

This chain connects TRBV11-2 to TRBJ2-3, with 9 bases identical to TRBD1. The CDR3 is 17 amino acids. The germline V gene encodes CDR1 SGHAT and CDR2 FQNNGV. The J segment lost 1 base and the V segment lost 5 bases, leaving 10 bases of the junction unmatched. CDR3 DNA sequence: TGTGCCAGCAGCCCCATAACAGGGGGCAGGGGCACAGATACGCAGTATTTT. Translation: CASSPITGGRGTDTQYF.

A few counts support this clone. V and J are TRBV27 and TRBJ2-7; TRBD1 aligns across 9 bases. The J segment lost 5 bases and the V segment lost 4 bases, leaving 12 bases of the junction unmatched. The CDR3 contains 16 residues. CDR1 and CDR2 (germline): MNHEY, SMNVEV (reference sequence). CDR3 region: CASSSPLRTGDHEQYF. As DNA, the CDR3 is TGTGCCAGCAGTTCCCCCCTTAGGACAGGGGACCACGAGCAGTACTTC.

In its sample, this clone was seen a few times. The chain carries TRBV15 and TRBJ2-3; 10 positions agree with TRBD2. The CDR3 is 18 residues long. The germline V gene has CDR1 LNHNV and CDR2 YYDKDF (reference sequence). Unmatched junction bases numbered 6, after V lost 0 bases and J lost 0 bases. The CDR3 is CATSRDRLTSGSTDTQYF. The CDR3 DNA sequence: TGTGCCACCAGCAGAGACCGATTGACTAGCGGGAGCACAGATACGCAGTATTTT.

The rearrangement joins TRBV12-3 or TRBV12-4 to TRBJ2-5; 9 bases are a match to TRBD2. J was trimmed by 6 bases and V by 4 bases; bases with no gene match: 3. The CDR3 loop spans 13 amino acids. CDR3 in DNA: TGTGCCAGCAGTTCTCTAGCGGGACAGACCCAGTACTTC. Its translation: CASSSLAGQTQYF.

V usage is TRBV11-2 and J usage is TRBJ2-1, with 8 bases identical to TRBD2. V gave up 4 bases and J gave up 10 bases; unmatched junction bases: 12. The CDR3 has 15 residues. Germline V gene sequence: CDR1 SGHAT, CDR2 FQNNGV. The CDR3 region has the DNA TGTGCCAGCAGCTCGGGGGTTACTAGCGGTGGGGAGCAGTTCTTC. It codes for CASSSGVTSGGEQFF.

This chain uses TRBV3-1 (or the pseudogene TRBV3-2) with TRBJ1-2; D not resolved. The V gene's germline CDR1 is LGHDT and CDR2 YNNKEL (reference sequence). V lost 4 bases and J 7 bases, leaving 13 bases between the germline ends. The CDR3 runs to 13 residues. The CDR3 sequence is CASSPPRRGGYTF. CDR3 in DNA: TGTGCCAGCAGCCCCCCTAGACGGGGTGGCTACACCTTC.

The genes are TRBV4-1 and TRBJ2-2; 7 nucleotides line up with TRBD1. J lost 5 bases, V lost 4 bases, and 4 bases had no gene match. From germline, CDR1 is MGHRA and CDR2 YSYEKL. This CDR3 comprises 14 residues. The CDR3 protein is CASSRDRYTGELFF. DNA for the CDR3: TGCGCCAGCAGCCGGGACAGATATACCGGGGAGCTGTTTTTT.

This clone was counted between two and nine times. The chain has TRBV27 and TRBJ1-4; TRBD1 might be the D (6 bases). There are 14 residues in the CDR3. V was trimmed by 11 bases and J by 3 bases, leaving 16 bases between them. CDR1 MNHEY and CDR2 SMNVEV come from the germline V gene (reference sequence). CDR3 DNA: TGTGCCTCCCGGGGGGCTCAGTCTAATGAAAAACTGTTTTTT. Translation gives CASRGAQSNEKLFF. The complete variable domain, with remaining parts taken from reference TRBV27 and TRBJ1-4, reads EAQVTQNPRYLITVTGKKLTVTCSQNMNHEYMSWYRQDPGLGLRQIYYSMNVEVTDKGDVPEGYKVSRKEKRNFPLILESPSPNQTSLYFCASRGAQSNEKLFFGSGTQLSVL.

The J gene is TRBJ1-6, the V gene TRBV7-2; maybe TRBD1 (6 bases). There are 17 residues in the CDR3. From germline, CDR1 is SGHTA and CDR2 FQGNSA. Trimming removed 2 bases at V and 10 bases at J, with 21 bases between. In DNA form, the CDR3 reads TGTGCCAGCAGCTTAAATGATCGGACAGCCACTTTGTCACCCCTCCACTTT. Translated: CASSLNDRTATLSPLHF.

The rearrangement uses TRBV28 and TRBJ2-7, with 8 bases that match TRBD1. Trimming removed 3 bases from V and 6 bases from J; junction bases left unmatched: 1. The CDR3 is 12 amino acids. Germline CDR1 and CDR2: MDHEN and SYDVKM. CDR3 region: CASSFTGGEQYF. The DNA of the CDR3 is TGTGCCAGCAGTTTTACAGGGGGCGAGCAGTACTTC.

The chain joins TRBV4-2 to TRBJ1-1, with 9 positions matching TRBD1. Germline lookup yields CDR1 LGHNA and CDR2 YNFKEQ. The CDR3 runs to 16 residues. The ends lost 1 base at V and 2 bases at J; junction bases unmatched: 5. In DNA form, the CDR3 reads TGTGCCAGCAGCCAAGGCAACAGGGGGCCCAACACTGAAGCTTTCTTT. Translating it yields CASSQGNRGPNTEAFF.

The chain couples TRBV11-2 to TRBJ1-6; D is uncertain. This CDR3 has 13 amino acids. V was pared by 5 bases and J by 7 bases, with 9 bases between. Germline V CDR1 and CDR2: SGHAT, FQNNGV. The CDR3 DNA reads as TGTGCCAGCAGCAATGCGGGGAATTCACCCCTCCACTTT. Amino acids: CASSNAGNSPLHF.